This T cell receptor beta chain derives from a study of blood T cell repertoires in COVID-19. TCRdb's table, derived via immunoSEQ multiplex PCR, lists solely in-frame clones and lacks some. The sample contains almost 350,000 clones, roughly 90% of which appear only once. There are 19 residues in the CDR3. The V segment lost 4 bases and the J segment 4 bases; nucleotides outside the gene matches: 12. CDR1 and CDR2 from the germline V gene are SGHNT and YYREEE (reference sequence). Input material: peripheral blood. This sequence originates from a woman between 55 and 75 years old with COVID-19, enrolled during active disease. This chain uses TRBV5-4 with TRBJ2-3, with TRBD2 identical over 16 bases. Written as DNA, the CDR3 is TGTGCCAGCAGCGACCCGGGACTAGCGGGGGGGCCTAGTTCAGATACGCAGTATTTT. This gives the protein CASSDPGLAGGPSSDTQYF.